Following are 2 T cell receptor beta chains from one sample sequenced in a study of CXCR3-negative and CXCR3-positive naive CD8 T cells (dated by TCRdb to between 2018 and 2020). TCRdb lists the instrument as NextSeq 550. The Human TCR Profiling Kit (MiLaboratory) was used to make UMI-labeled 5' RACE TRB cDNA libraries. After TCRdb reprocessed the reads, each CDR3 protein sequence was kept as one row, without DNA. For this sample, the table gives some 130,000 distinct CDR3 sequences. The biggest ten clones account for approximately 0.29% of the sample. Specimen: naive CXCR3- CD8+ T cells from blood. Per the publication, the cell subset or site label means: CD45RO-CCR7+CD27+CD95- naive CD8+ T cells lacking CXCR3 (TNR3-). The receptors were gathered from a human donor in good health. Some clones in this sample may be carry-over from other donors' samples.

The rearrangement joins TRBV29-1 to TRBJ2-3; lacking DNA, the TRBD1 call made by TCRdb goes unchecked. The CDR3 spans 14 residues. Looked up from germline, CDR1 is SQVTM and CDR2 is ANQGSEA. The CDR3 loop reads CSGGDSLGTDTQYF.

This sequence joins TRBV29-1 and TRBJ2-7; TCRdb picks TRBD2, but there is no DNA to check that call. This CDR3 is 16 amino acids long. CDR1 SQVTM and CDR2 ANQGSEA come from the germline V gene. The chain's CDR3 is CSATGLAGVNSYEQYF.